The rows below give T cell receptor beta chains drawn from one sample of a study of OX40 agonist ivuxolimab in advanced cancers. Method: immunoSEQ multiplex PCR; TCRdb's copy keeps in-frame clones and lacks some. The sample holds under 70,000 clones, around nine tenths seen once. The sample in question was CD4+ or CD8+ T cells sorted from blood, obtained in a trial of the OX40 agonist ivuxolimab. The receptors derive from an adult with an advanced solid tumor such as melanoma, head and neck, liver or kidney cancer. Both conserved end residues are part of each CDR3. Each record gives: J gene, V gene, D gene, clone size, CDR3 DNA, CDR3 protein. The D gene is left open where the match is weak. Rows give clone size only sometimes, using once, few, many, or a class for an expanded clone.

j_gene: TRBJ2-7; v_gene: TRBV5-1; d_gene: -; abundance: -; CDR3nt: TGCGCCAGCAGCTCTGCCCGGGAGCAGTACTTC; CDR3aa: CASSSAREQYF
j_gene: TRBJ2-1; v_gene: TRBV7-9; d_gene: TRBD2; abundance: -; CDR3nt: TGTGCCAGCAGCCGGACTAGCGGGGGGGCAGGTGAGCAGTTCTTC; CDR3aa: CASSRTSGGAGEQFF
j_gene: TRBJ1-3; v_gene: TRBV6-1; d_gene: -; abundance: -; CDR3nt: TGTGCCACCAAGGCAAGCTCGGGAAACACCATATATTTT; CDR3aa: CATKASSGNTIYF
j_gene: TRBJ2-3; v_gene: TRBV10-3; d_gene: TRBD2; abundance: -; CDR3nt: TGTGCCATCAGTGGGACTAGCGGGGTGACAGATACGCAGTATTTT; CDR3aa: CAISGTSGVTDTQYF
j_gene: TRBJ1-2; v_gene: TRBV12-5; d_gene: -; abundance: few; CDR3nt: TGTGCTAGTGGTTTGGAGCTTGGCTACACCTTC; CDR3aa: CASGLELGYTF
j_gene: TRBJ2-7; v_gene: TRBV28; d_gene: TRBD2; abundance: -; CDR3nt: TGTGCCAGCACACCGGACCGGGGGGGGCTCTACGAGCAGTACTTC; CDR3aa: CASTPDRGGLYEQYF
j_gene: TRBJ2-2; v_gene: TRBV9; d_gene: -; abundance: -; CDR3nt: TGTGCCAGCAGCGTAGCCGGGACTGCCACCGGGGAGCTGTTTTTT; CDR3aa: CASSVAGTATGELFF
j_gene: TRBJ2-5; v_gene: TRBV5-1; d_gene: -; abundance: -; CDR3nt: TGCGCCAGCAGCTTGAATCTAGGGGGCCAAGAGACCCAGTACTTC; CDR3aa: CASSLNLGGQETQYF
j_gene: TRBJ2-7; v_gene: TRBV19; d_gene: -; abundance: -; CDR3nt: TGTGCCAGTAGCCTTGGAATATCCTACGAGCAGTACTTC; CDR3aa: CASSLGISYEQYF
j_gene: TRBJ2-3; v_gene: TRBV10-3; d_gene: -; abundance: -; CDR3nt: TGTGCCATCAGCCGGGACACAGATACGCAGTATTTT; CDR3aa: CAISRDTDTQYF
j_gene: TRBJ1-1; v_gene: TRBV10-3; d_gene: -; abundance: -; CDR3nt: TGTGCCATCAGTGTTGCGGGGAACGGTGAAGCTTTCTTT; CDR3aa: CAISVAGNGEAFF
j_gene: TRBJ1-2; v_gene: TRBV6-6; d_gene: -; abundance: -; CDR3nt: TGTGCCAGCAGTTACTCAAGCGGTATCTATGGCTACACCTTC; CDR3aa: CASSYSSGIYGYTF
j_gene: TRBJ1-4; v_gene: TRBV30; d_gene: -; abundance: -; CDR3nt: TGTGCCGGGGGAGGGCGGGATGAAAAACTGTTTTTT; CDR3aa: CAGGGRDEKLFF
j_gene: TRBJ2-3; v_gene: TRBV19; d_gene: -; abundance: -; CDR3nt: TGTGCCAGCGGACGGGACGCTGCCCAAGGTACGCAGTATTTT; CDR3aa: CASGRDAAQGTQYF
j_gene: TRBJ1-2; v_gene: TRBV4-2; d_gene: -; abundance: -; CDR3nt: TGTGCCAGCAGCCAAGACCCCGGGACTCCTACTGGCTACACCTTC; CDR3aa: CASSQDPGTPTGYTF
j_gene: TRBJ2-1; v_gene: TRBV7-6; d_gene: -; abundance: -; CDR3nt: TGTGCCAGCAGGCAAAGAGGAGCAGGGGCTAATGAGCAGTTCTTC; CDR3aa: CASRQRGAGANEQFF
j_gene: TRBJ1-3; v_gene: TRBV5-1; d_gene: -; abundance: -; CDR3nt: TGCGCCAGCAGCGGAGGAGGTGACAGCTCTGGAAACACCATATATTTT; CDR3aa: CASSGGGDSSGNTIYF
j_gene: TRBJ2-7; v_gene: TRBV2; d_gene: -; abundance: few; CDR3nt: TGTGCCAGCTCGAGAGATTCGCGCTACGAGCAGTACTTC; CDR3aa: CASSRDSRYEQYF
j_gene: TRBJ1-6; v_gene: TRBV6-6; d_gene: -; abundance: -; CDR3nt: TGTGCCAGCAGCCGGGACGGACTTCTCTATAATTCACCCCTCCACTTT; CDR3aa: CASSRDGLLYNSPLHF
j_gene: TRBJ2-1; v_gene: TRBV5-4; d_gene: -; abundance: -; CDR3nt: TGTGCCAGCAGCATTGATGGGGGCGCAAGGGTCAATGAGCAGTTCTTC; CDR3aa: CASSIDGGARVNEQFF
j_gene: TRBJ2-1; v_gene: TRBV19; d_gene: -; abundance: -; CDR3nt: TGTGCCAGTAGCCGGCTAGACCATGAGCAGTTCTTC; CDR3aa: CASSRLDHEQFF
j_gene: TRBJ2-7; v_gene: TRBV4-1; d_gene: TRBD1; abundance: -; CDR3nt: TGCGCCAGCAGCCCAACTGGACAGGGGGCCGGGGACGAGCAGTACTTC; CDR3aa: CASSPTGQGAGDEQYF
j_gene: TRBJ1-2; v_gene: TRBV28; d_gene: -; abundance: -; CDR3nt: TGTGCCAGCAGGCGGGATTTAAATTATGGCTACACCTTC; CDR3aa: CASRRDLNYGYTF
j_gene: TRBJ1-3; v_gene: TRBV4-2; d_gene: -; abundance: -; CDR3nt: TGTGCCAGCAGCCACGACGCGACAGGCAACTCTGGAAACACCATATATTTT; CDR3aa: CASSHDATGNSGNTIYF
j_gene: TRBJ1-1; v_gene: TRBV18; d_gene: -; abundance: -; CDR3nt: TGTGCCAGCTCACCACCGGCTGGGCAGAGCCAAGCTTTCTTT; CDR3aa: CASSPPAGQSQAFF
j_gene: TRBJ1-2; v_gene: TRBV30; d_gene: -; abundance: few; CDR3nt: TGTGCCTGGAGCAAGGGGCCCTATGGCTACACCTTC; CDR3aa: CAWSKGPYGYTF
j_gene: TRBJ2-3; v_gene: TRBV7-3; d_gene: -; abundance: -; CDR3nt: TGTGCCAGCAGCATCCGACAGACAGATACGCAGTATTTT; CDR3aa: CASSIRQTDTQYF
j_gene: TRBJ1-2; v_gene: TRBV29-1; d_gene: -; abundance: -; CDR3nt: TGCAGCGTTGAAGACCCCGGGACGGATAATGGCTACACCTTC; CDR3aa: CSVEDPGTDNGYTF
j_gene: TRBJ1-5; v_gene: TRBV7-3; d_gene: -; abundance: -; CDR3nt: TGTGCCGGCTCCTTACGAGGAGGCGACCAGCCCCAGCATTTT; CDR3aa: CAGSLRGGDQPQHF
j_gene: TRBJ2-7; v_gene: TRBV11-2; d_gene: TRBD1; abundance: -; CDR3nt: TGTGCCAGCAGCTTATGGGACAGATCCTACGAGCAGTACTTC; CDR3aa: CASSLWDRSYEQYF
j_gene: TRBJ1-5; v_gene: TRBV18; d_gene: -; abundance: -; CDR3nt: TGTGCCAGCTCACCAGAGGTCAGGGATCAGCCCCAGCATTTT; CDR3aa: CASSPEVRDQPQHF
j_gene: TRBJ2-7; v_gene: TRBV6-5; d_gene: -; abundance: once; CDR3nt: TGTGCCAGCAGAAAGACAGGCCAAGGGGCCTACGAGCAGTACTTC; CDR3aa: CASRKTGQGAYEQYF
j_gene: TRBJ2-3; v_gene: TRBV5-1; d_gene: -; abundance: -; CDR3nt: TGCGCCAGCAGCTTGACAGGTACTAGCACAGATACGCAGTATTTT; CDR3aa: CASSLTGTSTDTQYF
j_gene: TRBJ2-1; v_gene: TRBV9; d_gene: -; abundance: -; CDR3nt: TGTGCCAGCACCTCGGGTCGGGTCAATGAGCAGTTCTTC; CDR3aa: CASTSGRVNEQFF
j_gene: TRBJ1-2; v_gene: TRBV30; d_gene: -; abundance: -; CDR3nt: TGTGCCTGGACCACAATCAGAAAGGGCTATGGCTACACCTTC; CDR3aa: CAWTTIRKGYGYTF
j_gene: TRBJ1-5; v_gene: TRBV7-8; d_gene: -; abundance: -; CDR3nt: TGTGCCAGCAGTCAGTATAGCAATCAGCCCCAGCATTTT; CDR3aa: CASSQYSNQPQHF
j_gene: TRBJ2-3; v_gene: TRBV5-1; d_gene: -; abundance: once; CDR3nt: TGCGCCAGCAGCCCGGTAGATCAGGATACGCAGTATTTT; CDR3aa: CASSPVDQDTQYF
j_gene: TRBJ1-1; v_gene: TRBV9; d_gene: TRBD1; abundance: -; CDR3nt: TGTGCCAGCAGCGCCACAGGGACAGTAACTGAAGCTTTCTTT; CDR3aa: CASSATGTVTEAFF
j_gene: TRBJ2-3; v_gene: TRBV2; d_gene: -; abundance: -; CDR3nt: TGTGCCAATGAGGGGGGCACAGATACGCAGTATTTT; CDR3aa: CANEGGTDTQYF